This entry lists 13 T cell receptor beta chains sequenced from one sample in a study of long-term antiretroviral therapy in people with HIV. At the survey level, the v3.0 immunoSEQ assay was run. TCRdb keeps only in-frame clones here, not all; method: immunoSEQ multiplex PCR. Of some 30,000 clones detected, about 88% appear once; the ten largest clones hold about 0.93%. The sample consisted of unsorted PBMCs, taken 2 years after starting antiretroviral therapy. These receptors came from a man aged 45-65 years with HIV.

The chain is built from TRBV20-1 and TRBJ1-4; D is uncertain. The CDR3 has 11 residues. Germline V CDR1 and CDR2: DFQATT, SNEGSKA (reference sequence). V was trimmed by 0 bases and J by 8 bases, leaving 4 bases between them. The CDR3 region has the DNA TGCAGTGCTAGAGAGTACGAAAAACTGTTTTTT. Protein sequence: CSAREYEKLFF.

The CDR3 is CARTDNMNTEAFF. Written as DNA, the CDR3 is TGTGCCAGAACAGATAACATGAACACTGAAGCTTTCTTT. The chain employs TRBV2 and TRBJ1-1; D is undetermined. This CDR3 has 13 amino acids. Germline CDR1 SNHLY, CDR2 FYNNEI. The V gene lost 9 bases and the J gene lost 0 bases, with 11 bases spanning the gap.

The chain joins TRBV7-2 to TRBJ2-7, with a weak D call TRBD2 (5 bases). Germline CDR1 and CDR2: SGHTA and FQGNSA. This CDR3 spans 15 amino acids. Trimming cost V 2 bases and J 4 bases, with 15 bases left between them. DNA of the CDR3: TGTGCCAGCAGCTTAAAGATAGCGTTATATTACGAGCAGTACTTC. It codes for CASSLKIALYYEQYF.

The V call is TRBV11-3, the J call TRBJ2-1; a possible D gene is TRBD1 (6 bases). Germline CDR1 reads SGHNT; CDR2 reads YENEEA. CDR3 length: 14 residues. Trimming took off 3 bases at V and 8 bases at J, with 14 bases between the two ends. This CDR3 reads CASSLAAGVDEQFF. As DNA, the CDR3 is TGTGCCAGCAGCTTGGCAGCAGGGGTCGATGAGCAGTTCTTC.

This chain joins TRBV5-5 and TRBJ1-2; weak D call: TRBD1 (6 bases). The ends were cut back, 0 bases at V and 4 bases at J, with 7 bases in the middle. This CDR3 has 13 residues. The germline gives CDR1 SGHKS, CDR2 YYEKEE (reference sequence). The CDR3 protein is CASSLGQVYGYTF. The CDR3 coding sequence is TGTGCCAGCAGCTTGGGACAGGTCTATGGCTACACCTTC.

This chain joins TRBV18 and TRBJ1-3; D is unclear. The CDR3 length is 17 residues. The V gene's germline CDR1 is KGHSH and CDR2 LQKENI. The V end lost 1 base, the J end lost 0 bases, and 13 bases lay between the germline ends. CDR3: CASSPLGSSFSGNTIYF. In nucleotides, the CDR3 is TGTGCCAGCTCACCACTGGGGTCCAGTTTCTCTGGAAACACCATATATTTT.

V gene TRBV9 combines with J gene TRBJ2-2; D is tentatively TRBD1 or TRBD2 (7 bases each). Trimming cost V 1 base and J 3 bases, with 10 bases left between them. This CDR3 region has 15 residues. Germline CDR1 SGDLS, CDR2 YYNGEE. CDR3 residues: CASSVSGTDTGELFF. The CDR3 DNA reads as TGTGCCAGCAGCGTAAGCGGGACAGACACCGGGGAGCTGTTTTTT.

The chain employs TRBV6-4 and TRBJ1-5, with a weak D call TRBD1 (6 bases). The CDR3 consists of 15 residues. Germline V CDR1 and CDR2: MRHNA, SNTAGT. Trimming left V 0 bases short and J 3 bases short, with 9 bases between. The CDR3 sequence: CASSDSRQDNQPQHF. CDR3 coding DNA: TGTGCCAGCAGTGACTCGAGACAGGACAATCAGCCCCAGCATTTT.

The chain combines TRBV6-6 with TRBJ2-3, with TRBD1 identical over 9 bases. Germline lookup yields CDR1 MNHNY and CDR2 SVGAGI (reference sequence). J gave up 3 bases and V 5 bases, and 6 bases lay outside the gene matches. The CDR3 has 15 amino acids. The CDR3: CASSHYRGRTDTQYF. For the CDR3, the DNA is TGTGCCAGCAGTCATTACAGGGGGCGGACAGATACGCAGTATTTT.

The chain carries TRBV10-3 and TRBJ2-5, with 11 positions matching TRBD2. The length of the CDR3 is 15 residues. Germline CDR1 ENHRY, CDR2 SYGVKD. Trimming at V came to 2 bases and at J to 4 bases, leaving 3 bases not matched to a gene. DNA of the CDR3: TGTGCCATCAGTGAGGGGCTAGCGGGGGGAGAGACCCAGTACTTC. Protein sequence: CAISEGLAGGETQYF.

The J gene is TRBJ2-5, the V gene TRBV11-2; D is uncertain. The CDR3 runs to 12 residues. Per germline, CDR1 SGHAT and CDR2 FQNNGV. V dropped 0 bases and J dropped 6 bases, with 5 bases sitting between them. The CDR3 DNA sequence: TGTGCCAGCAGCTTAGATTTGCAGACCCAGTACTTC. This codes for CASSLDLQTQYF.

The chain carries TRBV5-1 and TRBJ2-6; 7 positions agree with TRBD1. CDR3 length: 17 residues. Unmatched junction bases numbered 9, after V lost 6 bases and J lost 0 bases. CDR1 is SGHRS and CDR2 is YFSETQ in the germline V gene. The CDR3 protein is CASKLGQYFSGANVLTF. In nucleotides, the CDR3 is TGCGCCAGCAAACTGGGACAGTATTTCTCTGGGGCCAACGTCCTGACTTTC.

The CDR3 spells CASSRAPRALGSYNEQFF. CDR3 DNA sequence: TGTGCCAGCAGCCGAGCACCACGGGCCTTAGGCTCCTACAATGAGCAGTTCTTC. The J gene is TRBJ2-1, the V gene TRBV11-2; D ambiguous. This CDR3 comprises 18 residues. The germline V gene encodes CDR1 SGHAT and CDR2 FQNNGV. Trimming removed 5 bases at V and 0 bases at J, with 20 bases between.